The clone carrying this T cell receptor (beta chain) was counted between two and nine times. Its specificity is not known. Germline assignment: CDR1 LGHNA and CDR2 YNFKEQ. The V end lost 3 bases, the J end lost 6 bases, and 21 bases lay between the germline ends. CDR3 length equals 17 residues. The protocol was immunoSEQ multiplex PCR, while the TCRdb copy is restricted to in-frame clones and leaves out a portion. The repertoire consists of under 75,000 clones, with 85% occurring once and the leading ten covering 3%. The sample originates from a study of cytomegalovirus exposure and HLA in healthy donors. The overall study: The same platform was used for the 90 to 150 validation repertoires and the approximately 670 first-cohort repertoires, a later analysis reported. Study conclusions and caveats: Reports credit the classifier with highly specific, highly sensitive diagnosis of cytomegalovirus status. Among the CMV-associated chains, a few were confirmed in vitro as specific for CMV antigens.

This sequence was found in a man aged 25 to 40 in good health and CMV-seronegative. Material for sequencing was PBMCs. The J gene is TRBJ2-1, the V gene TRBV4-2; the D gene is possibly TRBD1 (7 bases). Here the CDR3 reads CASSQFWDLQGGNEQFF. The DNA of the CDR3 is TGTGCCAGCAGCCAGTTCTGGGACCTCCAGGGGGGCAATGAGCAGTTCTTC.